This T cell receptor beta chain was recovered during a study of response to subunit inactivated influenza vaccine. Overall study findings and caveats: The authors proposed limited new T cell recruitment per seasonal influenza vaccination.

The germline gives CDR1 SGHNT, CDR2 YYREEE (reference sequence). The CDR3 has 15 residues. The J segment lost 5 bases and the V segment lost 4 bases, leaving 8 bases of the junction unmatched. TCRdb reanalysed the RT-PCR reads using MiXCR and keeps one entry per CDR3 protein. This repertoire shows around 790,000 distinct CDR3 sequences, over 20% found once; its top ten account for about 9.4%. Only a few counts were recorded for this clonotype. As yet, its antigen is unknown. The sequence was obtained from a man aged 45-65 years who received an inactivated influenza vaccine. Sequencing used PBMCs from blood, obtained roughly 5 days after vaccination. V and J are TRBV5-4 and TRBJ1-4, with 7 bases lining up with TRBD1. This CDR3 is CASSPSGTVNEKLFF. CDR3 DNA sequence: TGTGCCAGCAGCCCTTCCGGGACAGTAAATGAAAAACTGTTTTTT.